This T cell receptor beta chain was obtained from a study of CD8+ T cells in alopecia areata. This clone was seen just once. Distinct nucleotide sequences in the sample also encode this CDR3. Isolated RNA was reverse transcribed into cDNA used as the sequencing template. The protocol was immunoSEQ multiplex PCR, while the TCRdb copy is restricted to in-frame clones and leaves out a portion. The sample holds approximately 150,000 clones, 62% seen once. The CDR3 contains 14 residues. Per germline, CDR1 MNHEY and CDR2 SVGAGI. V was shortened by 5 bases and J by 1 base, with 8 bases between the two germline ends.

The origin of this receptor is a human donor in good health. The specimen sequenced was CD8+ T cells sorted from blood. V is TRBV6-5 and J is TRBJ2-2; D is perhaps TRBD1 (5 bases). The CDR3 loop reads CASSLTGNTGELFF. The CDR3 DNA sequence: TGTGCCAGCAGTCTCACAGGGAACACCGGGGAGCTGTTTTTT.